Each of the 8 T cell receptor beta chains below was sequenced from the same sample in a study of control samples from healthy donors and cancer patients. Only in-frame clones appear in the TCRdb table, and some are missing; sequencing was by immunoSEQ multiplex PCR. The table lists about 140,000 clones, roughly nine tenths of them singletons. Input material: blood. These receptors were collected from a woman aged 30 to 39 in good health.

The chain carries TRBV5-1 and TRBJ2-5; possibly TRBD2 for D (5 bases). There are 15 residues in the CDR3. CDR1 is SGHRS and CDR2 is YFSETQ in the germline V gene. Trimming cost V 1 base and J 0 bases, with 10 bases left between them. DNA of the CDR3: TGCGCCAGCAGCTTGTGGGCGGGCCACCAAGAGACCCAGTACTTC. It translates to CASSLWAGHQETQYF.

J is TRBJ1-1 and V is TRBV3-1 (or the pseudogene TRBV3-2); no reliable D call. Per germline, CDR1 LGHDT and CDR2 YNNKEL (reference sequence). The CDR3 runs to 15 residues. The V end lost 2 bases, the J end lost 3 bases, and 13 bases lay between the germline ends. CDR3 loop: CASSQSYSLDTEAFF. The CDR3 DNA follows: TGTGCCAGCAGCCAATCATACAGTCTGGACACTGAAGCTTTCTTT.

The chain is built from TRBV12-3 or TRBV12-4 and TRBJ2-5; D unclear. V shed 7 bases and J shed 6 bases, with 9 bases lying between them. This CDR3 has 11 residues. The CDR3 nucleotides are TGTGCCAGCAATATTGATCAGACCCAGTACTTC. Its protein product is CASNIDQTQYF.

The V gene is TRBV2, the J gene TRBJ1-2; possible D gene TRBD1, 6 bases. CDR3 length equals 13 residues. V was clipped by 6 bases and J by 2 bases, with 10 bases between them. Germline CDR1 and CDR2: SNHLY and FYNNEI. CDR3 nucleotide sequence: TGTGCCAGCAGGGGGCAGGGGAACTATGGCTACACCTTC. This gives the protein CASRGQGNYGYTF.

The V gene is TRBV2, the J gene TRBJ1-5; D gene uncertain. CDR3 size: 14 residues. Per the germline V gene, CDR1 is SNHLY and CDR2 is FYNNEI. V was cut by 4 bases and J by 0 bases, with 7 bases left in between. This chain's CDR3 is CASSGMGSNQPQHF. In DNA, the CDR3 is TGTGCCAGCAGTGGTATGGGTAGCAATCAGCCCCAGCATTTT.

The V gene is TRBV4-1, the J gene TRBJ1-5, with 9 positions matching TRBD1. Germline CDR1 MGHRA, CDR2 YSYEKL. The J segment lost 4 bases and the V segment lost 4 bases, leaving 14 bases of the junction unmatched. The CDR3 length is 18 residues. CDR3 nucleotide sequence: TGCGCCAGCAGCCGTACTCCGGGACAGGGTGAAAGGAATCAGCCCCAGCATTTT. This translates into CASSRTPGQGERNQPQHF.

This sequence joins TRBV25-1 and TRBJ1-2; D uncertain. The CDR3 consists of 15 residues. Trimming stripped 5 bases from V and 3 bases from J, with 16 bases between. The germline V gene has CDR1 MGHDK and CDR2 SYGVNS. The CDR3 reads CASSLTGKGDYGYTF. CDR3 DNA: TGTGCCAGCAGTTTGACCGGGAAAGGTGACTATGGCTACACCTTC.

The rearrangement uses TRBV3-1 (or the pseudogene TRBV3-2) and TRBJ2-3, with TRBD1 identical over 8 bases. V lost 5 bases, J lost 6 bases, and 4 bases stayed unmatched. The germline CDR1 and CDR2 sequences are LGHDT and YNNKEL (reference sequence). This CDR3 region has 13 residues. This chain's CDR3 is CASSWTGFDTQYF. CDR3 DNA: TGTGCCAGCAGCTGGACAGGGTTTGATACGCAGTATTTT.